This entry lists 12 T cell receptor beta chains sequenced from one sample in a study of vaccination effects on CD4 cells after COVID-19. Measured with immunoSEQ multiplex PCR; TCRdb has only the in-frame clones, and not every one. The sample yields more than 30,000 clones, 55% to 75% seen once. Expansion with viral peptide pools was applied to antigen-specific CD4+ T cells by the ViraFEST assay prior to sequencing. Isolation of CD4+ T cells took place after nine to ten days of culture. Their specific antigens are unknown. The specimen comprised CD4+ T cells from PBMCs cultured with HCoV-229E spike peptides, sampled before COVID-19 vaccination. These receptors were obtained from a human donor who received a COVID-19 vaccine.

The rearrangement joins TRBV12-3 or TRBV12-4 to TRBJ2-3, with 7 bases lining up with TRBD1. This CDR3 has 13 residues. Trimming cost V 4 bases and J 10 bases; bases outside gene matches: 8. CDR3 nucleotides: TGTGCCAGCAGTTGGGGACAGATCCGGGCGCAGTATTTT. Its protein product is CASSWGQIRAQYF.

The gene calls are TRBV21-1 and TRBJ1-2. TRBV21-1 is termed a pseudogene. CDR3 length equals 17 residues. The chain's CDR3 is CASSSQGTQSANYGYTF. CDR3 sequence (DNA): TGTGCCAGCAGCTCCCAAGGCACACAGTCAGCGAACTATGGCTACACCTTC.

In regard to this clone: The junction and the germline gene differ at one end; a read error may be behind it. The chain uses TRBV19 and TRBJ1-1; no reliable D call. From germline, CDR1 is LNHDA and CDR2 SQIVND (reference sequence). This CDR3 comprises 15 residues. CDR3 DNA sequence: TGTGCCAGTAGCACCCTTCCGAGTCGGAACGCTGAAGCTTTCTTT. It translates to CASSTLPSRNAEAFF. Full variable domain (remainder filled in from reference TRBV19 and TRBJ1-1): DGGITQSPKYLFRKEGQNVTLSCEQNLNHDAMYWYRQDPGQGLRLIYYSQIVNDFQKGDIAEGYSVSREKKESFPLTVTSAQKNPTAFYLCASSTLPSRNAEAFFGQGTRLTVV.

This clone was seen a few times. The chain employs TRBV27 and TRBJ1-6; no firm D call. The CDR3 covers 15 residues. CDR1 and CDR2 (germline): MNHEY, SMNVEV (reference sequence). V was pared by 3 bases and J by 5 bases, with 11 bases between. The CDR3 spells CASSFAYTDNSPLHF. CDR3 DNA sequence: TGTGCCAGCAGTTTCGCGTACACCGATAATTCACCCCTCCACTTT.

The J gene is TRBJ1-5, the V gene TRBV3-1 (or the pseudogene TRBV3-2); D call uncertain. The CDR3 totals 16 residues. Trimming took 2 bases from V and 6 from J, leaving 17 bases between them. Germline loops: CDR1 LGHDT, CDR2 YNNKEL (reference sequence). DNA of the CDR3: TGTGCCAGCAGCCAATTAAACCAAAGACAATTTCAGCCCCAGCATTTT. This encodes CASSQLNQRQFQPQHF.

V and J are TRBV9 and TRBJ2-3; 9 nucleotides align to TRBD2. This CDR3 comprises 16 residues. CDR1 is SGDLS and CDR2 is YYNGEE in the germline V gene. V lost 4 bases and J lost 7; bases outside the gene matches: 13. The CDR3 sequence: CASSLTGLAGTNTQYF. As DNA, the CDR3 is TGTGCCAGCAGCTTGACAGGCCTAGCGGGGACGAATACGCAGTATTTT.

This clone was observed a handful of times. The V gene is TRBV11-1, the J gene TRBJ1-1; the D gene is possibly TRBD1 (5 bases). There are 15 residues in the CDR3. Germline V lookup: CDR1 SGHAT, CDR2 FQDESV (reference sequence). Trimming shortened V by 1 base and J by 1 base, and 10 bases separated the two germline ends. The CDR3 loop is CASSLGGRANTEAFF. CDR3 nucleotides: TGTGCCAGCAGCTTAGGGGGCAGAGCGAACACTGAAGCTTTCTTT. The full variable domain, in which reference TRBV11-1 and TRBJ1-1 provide the parts outside the CDR3, is EAEVAQSPRYKITEKSQAVAFWCDPISGHATLYWYRQILGQGPELLVQFQDESVVDDSQLPKDRFSAERLKGVDSTLKIQPAELGDSAMYLCASSLGGRANTEAFFGQGTRLTVV.

This clone was recorded a few times. V is TRBV2 and J is TRBJ1-2; 11 bases align to TRBD1. V shed 6 bases, J shed 6 bases, and the junction held 6 bases outside the gene matches. Germline loops: CDR1 SNHLY, CDR2 FYNNEI. The CDR3 consists of 14 residues. CDR3 nucleotides: TGTGCCAGCAGGGAGGAGGACAGGGGGCATGGCTACACCTTC. It encodes CASREEDRGHGYTF.

V is TRBV2 and J is TRBJ1-6; 8 nucleotides line up with TRBD1. Losses at the gene ends were 8 bases for V and 9 bases for J; bases not matched to a gene: 21. CDR3 length: 18 amino acids. Germline loops: CDR1 SNHLY, CDR2 FYNNEI. The CDR3 DNA follows: TGTGCCAGCGGGCTTCTCAATGCAGGGGGCAGAGCAGGTTCACCCCTCCACTTT. Amino acids: CASGLLNAGGRAGSPLHF.

The chain has TRBV11-3 and TRBJ1-1, with D unresolved. Looked up from germline, CDR1 is SGHNT and CDR2 is YENEEA. CDR3 length equals 13 residues. Trimming left V 4 bases short and J 1 base short, with 7 bases between. CDR3 nucleotides: TGTGCCAGCAGCTCCCTGGGGAACACTGAAGCTTTCTTT. It yields the protein CASSSLGNTEAFF. Full variable domain (remainder filled in from reference TRBV11-3 and TRBJ1-1): EAGVVQSPRYKIIEKKQPVAFWCNPISGHNTLYWYLQNLGQGPELLIRYENEEAVDDSQLPKDRFSAERLKGVDSTLKIQPAELGDSAVYLCASSSLGNTEAFFGQGTRLTVV.

This clone was found once. V usage is TRBV6-6 and J usage is TRBJ1-4; perhaps TRBD1 as D (5 bases). Germline loops: CDR1 MNHNY, CDR2 SVGAGI (reference sequence). The CDR3 consists of 14 residues. V was clipped by 4 bases and J by 6 bases, with 12 bases between them. The CDR3 loop reads CASSSRDGHEKLFF. In DNA form, the CDR3 reads TGTGCCAGCAGTTCCAGGGATGGCCATGAAAAACTGTTTTTT.

The V call is TRBV3-1 (or the pseudogene TRBV3-2), the J call TRBJ1-1, with TRBD1 identical over 8 bases. The junction had 6 bases not matched to a gene; V was cut back by 4 bases and J by 2 bases. There are 15 residues in the CDR3. Germline V gene sequence: CDR1 LGHDT, CDR2 YNNKEL (reference sequence). The CDR3 spells CASSRRTGTNTEAFF. The CDR3 nucleotides read TGTGCCAGCAGCCGGCGGACAGGGACAAACACTGAAGCTTTCTTT.